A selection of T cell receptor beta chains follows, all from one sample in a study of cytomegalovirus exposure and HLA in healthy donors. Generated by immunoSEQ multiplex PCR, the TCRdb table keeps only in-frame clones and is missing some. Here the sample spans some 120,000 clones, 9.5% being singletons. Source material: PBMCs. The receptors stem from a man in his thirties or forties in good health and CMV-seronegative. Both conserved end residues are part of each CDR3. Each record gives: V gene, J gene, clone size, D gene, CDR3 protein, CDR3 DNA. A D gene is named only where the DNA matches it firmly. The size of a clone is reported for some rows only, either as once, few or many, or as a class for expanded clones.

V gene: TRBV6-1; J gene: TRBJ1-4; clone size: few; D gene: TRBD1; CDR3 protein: CASRETGGGGEKLFF; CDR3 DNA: TGTGCCAGCAGAGAAACAGGGGGAGGCGGGGAAAAACTGTTTTTT
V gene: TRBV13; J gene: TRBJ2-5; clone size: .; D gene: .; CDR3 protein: CASSLLRVNLAGGEQYF; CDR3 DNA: TGTGCCAGCAGCTTACTTAGGGTAAACCTAGCAGGTGGAGAGCAGTACTTC
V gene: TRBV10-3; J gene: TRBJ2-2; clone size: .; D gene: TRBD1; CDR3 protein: CAISAVLDRVAGELFF; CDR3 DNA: TGTGCCATCAGTGCCGTCCTTGACAGGGTAGCCGGGGAGCTGTTTTTT
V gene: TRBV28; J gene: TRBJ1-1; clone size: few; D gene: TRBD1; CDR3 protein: CASSPWTGERTEAFF; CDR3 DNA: TGTGCCAGCAGTCCCTGGACAGGGGAAAGGACTGAAGCTTTCTTT
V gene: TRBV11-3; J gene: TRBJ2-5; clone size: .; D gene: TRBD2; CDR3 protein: CASSTGLAGQETQYF; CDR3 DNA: TGTGCCAGCAGCACGGGACTAGCGGGACAAGAGACCCAGTACTTC
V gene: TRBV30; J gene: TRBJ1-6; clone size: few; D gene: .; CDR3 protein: CAWSDGGGLYSPLHF; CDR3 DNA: TGTGCCTGGAGTGACGGGGGAGGACTGTATTCACCCCTCCACTTT
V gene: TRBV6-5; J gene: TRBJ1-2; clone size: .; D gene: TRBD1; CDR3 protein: CASSYPGQGGGYTF; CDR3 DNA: TGTGCCAGCAGTTACCCGGGACAGGGAGGTGGCTACACCTTC
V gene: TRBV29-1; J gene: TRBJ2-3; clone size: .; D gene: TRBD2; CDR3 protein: CSVEEWTSGATDTQYF; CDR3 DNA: TGCAGCGTTGAAGAGTGGACTAGCGGAGCCACAGATACGCAGTATTTT
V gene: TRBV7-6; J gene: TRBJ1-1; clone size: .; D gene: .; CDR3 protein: CASSLELRGPRGNTEAFF; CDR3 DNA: TGTGCCAGCAGCTTAGAACTGCGGGGCCCGAGGGGGAACACTGAAGCTTTCTTT
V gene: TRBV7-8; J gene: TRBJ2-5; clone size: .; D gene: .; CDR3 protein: CASSPRPGIKEGETQYF; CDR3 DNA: TGTGCCAGCAGCCCTAGACCCGGGATAAAGGAGGGAGAGACCCAGTACTTC
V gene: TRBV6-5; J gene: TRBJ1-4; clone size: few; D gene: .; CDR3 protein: CASRPSGATNEKLFF; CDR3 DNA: TGTGCCAGCAGACCGAGTGGGGCGACTAATGAAAAACTGTTTTTT
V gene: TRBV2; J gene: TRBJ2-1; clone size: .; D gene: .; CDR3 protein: CASSEGQGDYNEQFF; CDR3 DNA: TGTGCCAGCAGTGAGGGACAAGGGGACTACAATGAGCAGTTCTTC
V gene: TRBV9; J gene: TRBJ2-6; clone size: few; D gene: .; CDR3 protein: CASSPWAYGANVLTF; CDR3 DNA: TGTGCCAGCAGCCCTTGGGCGTATGGGGCCAACGTCCTGACTTTC
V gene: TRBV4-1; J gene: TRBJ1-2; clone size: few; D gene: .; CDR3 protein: CASSLSYESRDYGYTF; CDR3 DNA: TGCGCCAGCAGCCTGAGTTATGAGAGCCGGGACTATGGCTACACCTTC
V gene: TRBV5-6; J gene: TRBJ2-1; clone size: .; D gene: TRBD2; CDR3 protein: CASSKGLESNEQFF; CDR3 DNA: TGTGCCAGCAGCAAGGGACTAGAGTCCAATGAGCAGTTCTTC
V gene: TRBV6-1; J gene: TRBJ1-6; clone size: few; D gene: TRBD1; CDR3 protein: CASSGGGGGNSPLHF; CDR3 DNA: TGTGCCAGCAGTGGAGGAGGGGGCGGCAATTCACCCCTCCACTTT
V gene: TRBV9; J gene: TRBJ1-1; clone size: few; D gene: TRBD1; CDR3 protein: CASSPGQLNPEAFF; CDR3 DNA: TGTGCCAGCAGCCCGGGACAGTTGAACCCTGAAGCTTTCTTT
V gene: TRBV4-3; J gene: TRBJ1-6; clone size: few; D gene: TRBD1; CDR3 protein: CASSQSGQDIRSPLHF; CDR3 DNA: TGCGCCAGCAGTCAATCGGGACAGGATATTCGTTCACCCCTCCACTTT
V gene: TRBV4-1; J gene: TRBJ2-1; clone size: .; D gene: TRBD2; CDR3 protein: CASSLTSGGFSYNEQFF; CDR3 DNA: TGCGCCAGCAGCCTTACTAGCGGGGGGTTCTCCTACAATGAGCAGTTCTTC
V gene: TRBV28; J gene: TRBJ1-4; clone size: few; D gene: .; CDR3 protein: CASSLGGGLEKLFF; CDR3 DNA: TGTGCCAGCAGTTTAGGCGGAGGTTTGGAAAAACTGTTTTTT
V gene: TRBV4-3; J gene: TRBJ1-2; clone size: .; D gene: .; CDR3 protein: CASSQRTGDYGYTF; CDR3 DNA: TGCGCCAGCAGCCAGAGGACGGGGGACTATGGCTACACCTTC
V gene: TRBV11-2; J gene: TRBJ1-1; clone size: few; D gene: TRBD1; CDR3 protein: CASSLNRGATEAFF; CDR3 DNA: TGTGCCAGCAGCCTGAACAGGGGGGCCACTGAAGCTTTCTTT